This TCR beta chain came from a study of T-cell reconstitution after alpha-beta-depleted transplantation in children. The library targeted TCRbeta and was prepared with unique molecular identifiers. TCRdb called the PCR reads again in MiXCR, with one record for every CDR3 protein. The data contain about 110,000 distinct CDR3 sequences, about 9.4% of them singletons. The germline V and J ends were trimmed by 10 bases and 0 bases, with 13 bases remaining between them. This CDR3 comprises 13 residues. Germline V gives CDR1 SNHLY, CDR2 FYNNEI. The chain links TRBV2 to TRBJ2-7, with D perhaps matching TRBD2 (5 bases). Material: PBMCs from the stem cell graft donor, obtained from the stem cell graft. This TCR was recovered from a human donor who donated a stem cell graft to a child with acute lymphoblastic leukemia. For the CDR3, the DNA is TGTGCCACCAAGGAGGAAATCTCCTACGAGCAGTACTTC. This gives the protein CATKEEISYEQYF.